Listed below are T cell receptor beta chains from one sample, sequenced in a study of early T cells in non-severe SARS-CoV-2 infection. TCRdb fed the 5' RACE reads into MiXCR, producing one record per CDR3 protein. The sample contains 35,000 to 45,000 distinct CDR3 sequences, around 5.7% of which appear only once. Source material: whole blood. These receptors all come from an adult who was a healthcare worker with PCR-confirmed SARS-CoV-2 infection or an uninfected control (not recorded which). CDR3s include the opening cysteine and the closing phenylalanine or tryptophan. A D gene is named only where the DNA matches it firmly. The listing skips clone size in some rows; elsewhere it reads once, few, many or a size class.

d_call clone_size j_call v_call cdr3_aa cdr3_nt
. many TRBJ1-1 TRBV11-2 CASSLDPGPNTEAFF TGTGCCAGCAGCTTAGATCCCGGACCGAACACTGAAGCTTTCTTT
. many TRBJ1-6 TRBV6-2/TRBV6-3 CASSYSDNSPLHF TGTGCCAGCAGTTACTCGGACAATTCACCCCTCCACTTT
TRBD1 many TRBJ2-5 TRBV7-9 CASSFRPDREKETQYF TGTGCCAGCAGCTTCAGACCCGACAGGGAAAAAGAGACCCAGTACTTC
. . TRBJ1-1 TRBV7-2 CASSLGVRQAVKGGHTEAFF TGTGCCAGCAGCTTAGGGGTCAGACAGGCGGTTAAAGGAGGTCACACTGAAGCTTTCTTT
TRBD2 many TRBJ2-5 TRBV7-9 CASSLWTSGQETQYF TGTGCCAGCAGCTTATGGACTAGCGGGCAAGAGACCCAGTACTTC
TRBD2 . TRBJ2-7 TRBV7-2 CASSSRGGDREQYF TGTGCCAGCAGCTCCCGGGGGGGGGACCGCGAGCAGTACTTC
. . TRBJ2-5 TRBV5-1 CASSRTEETQYF TGCGCCAGCAGCCGGACGGAAGAGACCCAGTACTTC
TRBD1 few TRBJ2-7 TRBV6-2/TRBV6-3 CASSYAVGTDEQYF TGTGCCAGCAGTTATGCGGTGGGGACAGACGAGCAGTACTTC
. many TRBJ2-2 TRBV7-9 CASSSMKGGELFF TGTGCCAGCAGCTCCATGAAGGGCGGGGAGCTGTTTTTT
. . TRBJ2-3 TRBV9 CASSVDTDTQYF TGTGCCAGCAGCGTAGACACAGATACGCAGTATTTT
TRBD1 many TRBJ1-1 TRBV6-5 CASSYHRSDRTGVLNTEAFF TGTGCCAGCAGTTATCATAGGTCAGACCGGACAGGAGTCTTGAACACTGAAGCTTTCTTT
. few TRBJ1-2 TRBV20-1 CSAANADRYGYTF TGCAGTGCTGCTAACGCGGATCGATATGGCTACACCTTC
TRBD2 . TRBJ2-2 TRBV7-6 CASRDYNTGELFF TGTGCCAGCCGGGACTACAACACCGGGGAGCTGTTTTTT
. many TRBJ2-3 TRBV6-1 CASSVSEVSTDTQYF TGTGCCAGCAGTGTAAGCGAGGTTAGCACAGATACGCAGTATTTT
TRBD2 many TRBJ2-1 TRBV15 CATSNLGGVDNEQFF TGTGCCACCAGCAATTTGGGAGGGGTGGACAATGAGCAGTTCTTC
. many TRBJ2-7 TRBV11-1 CASSFGQGGTYEQYF TGTGCCAGCAGCTTTGGGCAGGGAGGAACTTACGAGCAGTACTTC
. many TRBJ2-2 TRBV9 CASSVAAGTNTGELFF TGTGCCAGCAGCGTAGCCGCCGGGACGAACACCGGGGAGCTGTTTTTT
. . TRBJ1-5 TRBV20-1 CSVRGQPQHF TGCAGTGTCAGGGGTCAGCCCCAGCATTTT
. . TRBJ2-2 TRBV7-2 CASSPTRGELFF TGTGCCAGCAGCCCGACTAGAGGGGAGCTGTTTTTT
. . TRBJ2-2 TRBV10-3 CATRGSANTGELFF TGTGCCACCCGTGGGTCTGCGAACACCGGGGAGCTGTTTTTT
TRBD1 many TRBJ2-3 TRBV20-1 CSARETGGARDTQYF TGCAGTGCTAGAGAGACAGGGGGCGCAAGGGATACGCAGTATTTT
. many TRBJ1-1 TRBV6-1 CASTRRGRAEAFF TGTGCCAGCACCCGGCGGGGGCGGGCTGAAGCTTTCTTT
. many TRBJ2-5 TRBV7-8 CASSLAPLASKQETQYF TGTGCCAGCAGCTTAGCGCCGCTGGCTAGCAAACAAGAGACCCAGTACTTC
TRBD1 many TRBJ1-3 TRBV28 CASSQGQGRNTIYF TGTGCCAGCAGCCAGGGACAGGGCCGTAACACCATATATTTT
. many TRBJ2-7 TRBV27 CASSPQGGEQYF TGTGCCAGCAGTCCCCAGGGGGGCGAGCAGTACTTC
TRBD2 . TRBJ2-5 TRBV9 CASSFAGELETQYF TGTGCCAGCAGCTTCGCGGGGGAACTTGAGACCCAGTACTTC
. many TRBJ2-1 TRBV5-5 CASSLRGTGNNEQFF TGTGCCAGCAGCCTTCGGGGGACTGGAAACAATGAGCAGTTCTTC
TRBD1 . TRBJ2-1 TRBV5-1 CASSSRGADRNNEQFF TGCGCCAGCAGCTCCCGAGGAGCGGACAGGAACAATGAGCAGTTCTTC
. many TRBJ1-6 TRBV7-6 CASSLRTPGDSPLHF TGTGCCAGCAGCTTGAGGACCCCGGGAGATTCACCCCTCCACTTT
. many TRBJ2-7 TRBV29-1 CSAGGDRQYF TGCAGCGCCGGAGGGGACAGGCAGTACTTC
TRBD2 few TRBJ2-3 TRBV5-4 CASSLGGLAADTQYF TGTGCCAGCAGCTTGGGGGGACTAGCAGCAGATACGCAGTATTTT
. few TRBJ1-5 TRBV7-8 CASSLSHMQEYSNQPQHF TGTGCCAGCAGCTTAAGCCATATGCAAGAGTATAGCAATCAGCCCCAGCATTTT
. many TRBJ2-1 TRBV5-4 CASSHEKGGTYNEQFF TGTGCCAGCAGCCATGAGAAGGGGGGGACCTACAATGAGCAGTTCTTC
TRBD1 . TRBJ2-2 TRBV5-1 CASSPRTGGYGELFF TGCGCCAGCAGTCCCCGGACAGGGGGCTACGGGGAGCTGTTTTTT
. . TRBJ2-1 TRBV5-5 CASSLSKGEQFF TGTGCCAGCAGCTTGTCAAAAGGTGAGCAGTTCTTC
. many TRBJ2-5 TRBV12-3/TRBV12-4 CASSFGGGTQETQYF TGTGCCAGCAGTTTTGGCGGGGGCACCCAAGAGACCCAGTACTTC
TRBD1 many TRBJ1-1 TRBV20-1 CSAWDSRPKAEAFF TGCAGTGCGTGGGACAGCCGACCCAAGGCTGAAGCTTTCTTT
. many TRBJ2-7 TRBV6-5 CASSYGQLSYEQYF TGTGCCAGCAGTTACGGGCAGCTCTCCTACGAGCAGTACTTC
. few TRBJ2-4 TRBV11-2 CASSLDPGTKNIQYF TGTGCCAGCAGCTTAGATCCGGGGACCAAAAACATTCAGTACTTC
TRBD2 many TRBJ2-3 TRBV19 CASTEAGGRSDTQYF TGTGCCAGCACAGAAGCGGGGGGGCGCTCAGATACGCAGTATTTT
. many TRBJ2-3 TRBV7-6 CASSLGSLRGSPDTQYF TGTGCCAGCAGCTTAGGTTCCCTCCGGGGTTCGCCAGATACGCAGTATTTT
TRBD2 . TRBJ2-7 TRBV7-3 CASSGAGNEQYF TGTGCCAGCTCCGGAGCGGGGAATGAGCAGTACTTC
. many TRBJ1-2 TRBV20-1 CSARIDSPYGYTF TGCAGTGCTAGGATTGACAGCCCCTATGGCTACACCTTC
. . TRBJ2-3 TRBV7-2 CASSLNGRGALGHTQFF TGTGCCAGCAGCTTAAACGGTCGGGGGGCCCTCGGTCATACGCAGTTTTTT
TRBD1 . TRBJ2-1 TRBV9 CASSNYDRAFDEQFF TGTGCCAGCAGCAATTACGACAGGGCTTTTGATGAGCAGTTCTTC
. many TRBJ1-1 TRBV19 CASSSRGTEAFF TGTGCCAGTAGTTCAAGGGGCACTGAAGCTTTCTTT
. many TRBJ2-3 TRBV28 CASSLSSRGDIADTQYF TGTGCCAGCAGTTTATCTTCGCGAGGAGATATCGCAGATACGCAGTATTTT
TRBD2 . TRBJ2-2 TRBV12-3/TRBV12-4 CASSPGTSGAPNTGELFF TGTGCCAGCAGTCCGGGGACTAGCGGGGCCCCGAACACCGGGGAGCTGTTTTTT
. many TRBJ2-7 TRBV5-1 CASSLNKFSEQYF TGCGCCAGCAGCTTGAATAAGTTCTCCGAGCAGTACTTC
TRBD1 few TRBJ1-2 TRBV4-1 CASASAPRTGGEDYGYTF TGCGCCAGCGCCTCGGCTCCCCGGACAGGGGGCGAGGACTATGGCTACACCTTC
. many TRBJ1-1 TRBV20-1 CSAGHPVDRNTEAFF TGCAGTGCTGGGCACCCCGTGGACAGGAACACTGAAGCTTTCTTT
. many TRBJ2-1 TRBV11-2 CASSLDWTPGIEQFF TGTGCCAGCAGCTTAGATTGGACTCCCGGAATTGAGCAGTTCTTC
. many TRBJ2-6 TRBV10-1 CASSREGQIGFGSGANVLTF TGCGCCAGCAGCCGGGAAGGACAGATAGGCTTCGGCTCTGGGGCCAACGTCCTGACTTTC
. many TRBJ2-1 TRBV5-4 CASRLDSHNEQFF TGTGCCAGCCGCCTCGACAGCCACAATGAGCAGTTCTTC
TRBD1 . TRBJ1-2 TRBV5-5 CASSLAFLQGAGGYTF TGTGCCAGCAGCTTGGCGTTCTTGCAGGGGGCTGGTGGCTACACCTTC
TRBD2 many TRBJ2-2 TRBV4-1 CASSQMGGAGTGELFF TGCGCCAGCAGCCAGATGGGGGGAGCGGGGACCGGGGAGCTGTTTTTT
TRBD1 many TRBJ2-1 TRBV18 CASSPRDRGYEQFF TGTGCCAGCTCACCCCGGGACAGGGGTTATGAGCAGTTCTTC
TRBD1 many TRBJ1-4 TRBV30 CAWSPTGGYEKLFF TGTGCCTGGAGTCCGACAGGGGGCTATGAAAAACTGTTTTTT
. many TRBJ2-1 TRBV7-9 CASSRDRNEQFF TGTGCCAGCAGCCGAGACAGGAATGAGCAGTTCTTC